This TCR beta chain was captured in a study of regulatory T cells in long-lasting Graves disease. The wider study: Treatment with antithyroid drugs for over 5 years, together with positive TSH receptor antibodies, meant persistent Graves' disease.

Time point defined: persistent/refractory GD, antithyroid drugs over 5 years with positive TRAb. There was RNA extracted from PBMCs, and the TCR library was made from it. This CDR3 spans 15 amino acids. The germline gives CDR1 MGHRA, CDR2 YSYEKL. V was cut by 1 base and J by 7 bases, with 13 bases left in between. This clonotype was picked up a small number of times. No antigen is known for it. Building of the TCR beta libraries involved iRepertoire HTBI primers and Arm-PCR of CDR3 regions. TCRdb re-called the multiplex PCR reads through MiXCR, storing one row per CDR3 protein. The repertoire holds around 460,000 distinct CDR3 sequences, with under 25% as singletons. Findings and caveats of the study: Among the persistent patients, about 3,000 public clonotypes were shared, more than the approximately 970 shared among new patients. Owing to a sample size that was small, accuracy may have been reduced. Preferential use of TRBV28, TRBJ1-2 and TRBJ2-5 was seen in persistent disease.

The sequencing used peripheral blood mononuclear cells (PBMCs), collected when the disease was refractory, from a patient treated with antithyroid drugs. This TCR came from a female donor with Graves disease. The chain is built from TRBV4-1 and TRBJ1-4, with D hard to call. The CDR3 region is CASSQAPVGIEKLFF. CDR3 nucleotides: TGCGCCAGCAGCCAAGCACCTGTCGGGATTGAAAAACTGTTTTTT.